Presented here are 9 T cell receptor beta chains from one specimen sequenced in a study of OX40 agonist ivuxolimab in advanced cancers. The repertoire was sequenced with immunoSEQ multiplex PCR; TCRdb's copy has only in-frame clones and lacks some. The sample holds roughly 80,000 clones; roughly 84% are singletons and the top ten take 0.32%. Sequencing was performed on CD4+ or CD8+ T cells sorted from blood, taken in a trial of the OX40 agonist ivuxolimab. The receptors stem from an adult with an advanced solid tumor such as melanoma, head and neck, liver or kidney cancer.

This clone was observed a few times. The CDR3 DNA follows: TGTGCCAGCAGCTTCTACACCGGGGAGCTGTTTTTT. Translated: CASSFYTGELFF. This chain connects TRBV7-2 to TRBJ2-2; D not resolved. V was cut by 3 bases and J by 3 bases, with 2 bases left in between. This CDR3 comprises 12 residues. Germline V gives CDR1 SGHTA, CDR2 FQGNSA.

The chain combines TRBV19 with TRBJ1-2; D unresolved. V was shortened by 5 bases and J by 0 bases, with 13 bases between the two germline ends. This CDR3 is 15 amino acids long. Germline V gene data show CDR1 as LNHDA and CDR2 as SQIVND (reference sequence). CDR3 in amino acids: CASSASYVANYGYTF. The CDR3 bases are TGTGCCAGTAGTGCCTCGTACGTAGCTAACTATGGCTACACCTTC.

The chain recombines TRBV6-5 with TRBJ1-1; 8 positions match TRBD1. V shed 5 bases and J 7 bases; nucleotides not matched to a gene: 6. This CDR3 has 13 amino acids. Per the germline V gene, CDR1 is MNHEY and CDR2 is SVGAGI. CDR3 nucleotide sequence: TGTGCCAGCAGTATAACAGGGGGTGGTGAAGCTTTCTTT. Protein sequence: CASSITGGGEAFF.

The gene calls are TRBV5-4 and TRBJ2-3; tentatively, D is TRBD1 or TRBD2 (7 bases each). Deletions cut 5 bases from V and 5 bases from J, with 15 bases between. From germline, CDR1 is SGHNT and CDR2 YYREEE (reference sequence). The CDR3 has 14 amino acids. CDR3 DNA sequence: TGTGCCAGCAGTTCAGGGGGGGCTCGAGATACGCAGTATTTT. It yields the protein CASSSGGARDTQYF.

The chain couples TRBV18 to TRBJ2-5; TRBD1 might be the D (5 bases). CDR3 size: 14 residues. Deletions cut 2 bases from V and 2 bases from J, with 9 bases between. The V gene's germline CDR1 is KGHSH and CDR2 LQKENI. The DNA of the CDR3 is TGTGCCAGCTCACCAGCAGGGCAACAAGAGACCCAGTACTTC. Amino acids: CASSPAGQQETQYF.

This rearrangement joins TRBV27 to TRBJ2-7; D is uncertain. The CDR3 runs to 14 residues. V gave up 8 bases and J gave up 4 bases, with 18 bases separating them. CDR1 and CDR2 (germline): MNHEY, SMNVEV (reference sequence). CDR3 nucleotides: TGTGCCAGCCGAAGACTGACTTCCGGGTACGAGCAGTACGTC. It yields the protein CASRRLTSGYEQYV.

This chain connects TRBV6-5 to TRBJ1-6; 9 positions match TRBD1. CDR3 length equals 15 residues. Germline values: CDR1 MNHEY, CDR2 SVGAGI. Trimming removed 6 bases from V and 8 bases from J; junction bases left unmatched: 8. The CDR3 coding sequence is TGTGCCAGCAGGGGGACAGGGAGGATACATTCACCCCTCCACTTT. The encoded protein is CASRGTGRIHSPLHF.

V and J are TRBV7-2 and TRBJ1-1; tentative D call: TRBD1 (5 bases). This CDR3 region has 13 residues. Germline CDR1 is SGHTA and CDR2 is FQGNSA. The V gene lost 2 bases and the J gene lost 5 bases, with 9 bases spanning the gap. The CDR3 reads CASSLKAGTEAFF. The CDR3 nucleotides read TGTGCCAGCAGCTTAAAGGCAGGGACTGAAGCTTTCTTT.

V and J are TRBV11-3 and TRBJ2-2; 8 positions match TRBD1. CDR1 and CDR2 (germline): SGHNT, YENEEA. Losses at the gene ends were 5 bases for V and 6 bases for J; bases not matched to a gene: 5. CDR3 size: 14 residues. CDR3 sequence reads: CASSRTGRPGELFF. CDR3 DNA sequence: TGTGCCAGCAGCCGGACAGGGAGGCCCGGGGAGCTGTTTTTT.